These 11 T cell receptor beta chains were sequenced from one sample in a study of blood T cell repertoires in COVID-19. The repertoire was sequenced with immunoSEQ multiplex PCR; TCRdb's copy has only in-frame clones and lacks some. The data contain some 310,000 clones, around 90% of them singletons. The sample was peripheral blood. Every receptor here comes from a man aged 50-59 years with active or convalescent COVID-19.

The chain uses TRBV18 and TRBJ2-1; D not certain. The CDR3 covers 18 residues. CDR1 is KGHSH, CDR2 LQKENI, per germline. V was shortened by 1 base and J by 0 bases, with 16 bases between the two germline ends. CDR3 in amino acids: CASSPRTFTVSSYNEQFF. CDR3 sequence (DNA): TGTGCCAGCTCACCACGAACTTTCACAGTGAGCTCCTACAATGAGCAGTTCTTC. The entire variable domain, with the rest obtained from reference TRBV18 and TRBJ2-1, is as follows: NAGVMQNPRHLVRRRGQEARLRCSPMKGHSHVYWYRQLPEEGLKFMVYLQKENIIDESGMPKERFSAEFPKEGPSILRIQQVVRGDSAAYFCASSPRTFTVSSYNEQFFGPGTRLTVL.

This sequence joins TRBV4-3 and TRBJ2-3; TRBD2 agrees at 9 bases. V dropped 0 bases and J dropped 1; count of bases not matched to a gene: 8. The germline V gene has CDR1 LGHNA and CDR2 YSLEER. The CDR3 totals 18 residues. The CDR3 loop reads CASSQEAAGGPRTDTQYF. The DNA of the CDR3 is TGCGCCAGCAGCCAAGAGGCGGCGGGGGGGCCGCGCACAGATACGCAGTATTTT.

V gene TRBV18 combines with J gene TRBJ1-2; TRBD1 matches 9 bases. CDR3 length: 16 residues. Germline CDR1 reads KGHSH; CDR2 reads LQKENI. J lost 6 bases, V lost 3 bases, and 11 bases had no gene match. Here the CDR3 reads CASSPGSGTGLHGYTF. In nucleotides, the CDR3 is TGTGCCAGCTCACCGGGATCCGGGACAGGGTTGCATGGCTACACCTTC.

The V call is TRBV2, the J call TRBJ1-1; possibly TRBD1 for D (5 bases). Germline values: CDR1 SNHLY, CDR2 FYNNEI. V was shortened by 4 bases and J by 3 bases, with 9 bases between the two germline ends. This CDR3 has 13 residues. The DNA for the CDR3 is TGTGCCAGCAGTGGGCAGGGATACACTGAAGCTTTCTTT. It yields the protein CASSGQGYTEAFF.

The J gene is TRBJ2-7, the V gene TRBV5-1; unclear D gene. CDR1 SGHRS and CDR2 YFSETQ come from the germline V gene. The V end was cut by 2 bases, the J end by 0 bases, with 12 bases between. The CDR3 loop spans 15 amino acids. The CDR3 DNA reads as TGCGCCAGCAGCTTCTCCGCCAGAAGCTCCTACGAGCAGTACTTC. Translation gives CASSFSARSSYEQYF.

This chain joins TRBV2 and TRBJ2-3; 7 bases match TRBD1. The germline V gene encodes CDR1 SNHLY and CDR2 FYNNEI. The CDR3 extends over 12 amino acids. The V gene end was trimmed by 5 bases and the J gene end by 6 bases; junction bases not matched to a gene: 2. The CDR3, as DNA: TGTGCCAGCAGTTCGACAGGGGATACGCAGTATTTT. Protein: CASSSTGDTQYF.

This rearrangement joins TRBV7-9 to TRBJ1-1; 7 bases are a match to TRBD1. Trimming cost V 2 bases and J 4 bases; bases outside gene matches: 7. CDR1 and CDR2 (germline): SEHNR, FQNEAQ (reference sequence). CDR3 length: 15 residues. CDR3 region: CASSLSGQVSTEAFF. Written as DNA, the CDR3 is TGTGCCAGCAGCTTATCTGGACAGGTGAGCACTGAAGCTTTCTTT.

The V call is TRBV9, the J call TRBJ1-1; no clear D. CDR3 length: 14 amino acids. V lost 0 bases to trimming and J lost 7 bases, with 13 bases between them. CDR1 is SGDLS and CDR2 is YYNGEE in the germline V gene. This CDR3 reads CASSVDAGPYEAFF. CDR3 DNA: TGTGCCAGCAGCGTAGACGCGGGCCCCTATGAAGCTTTCTTT.

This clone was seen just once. Here the CDR3 reads CASSLTSLAGEYDVGELFF. The CDR3 region has the DNA TGCGCCAGCAGCCTAACGTCCCTAGCGGGAGAGTACGATGTCGGGGAGCTGTTTTTT. The chain is built from TRBV5-1 and TRBJ2-2; 10 positions agree with TRBD2. In germline, CDR1 is SGHRS, CDR2 YFSETQ. The CDR3 totals 19 residues. Unmatched junction bases numbered 19, after V lost 4 bases and J lost 7 bases.

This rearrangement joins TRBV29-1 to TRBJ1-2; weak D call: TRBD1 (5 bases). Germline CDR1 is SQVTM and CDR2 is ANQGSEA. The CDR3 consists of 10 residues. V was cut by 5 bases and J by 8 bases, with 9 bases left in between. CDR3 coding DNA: TGCAGCGTTTCACGACAGGGCTACACCTTC. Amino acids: CSVSRQGYTF.

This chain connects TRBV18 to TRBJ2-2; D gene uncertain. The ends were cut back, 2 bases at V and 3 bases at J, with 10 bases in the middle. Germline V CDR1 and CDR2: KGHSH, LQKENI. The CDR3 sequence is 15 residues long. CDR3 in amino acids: CASSPGFGYTGELFF. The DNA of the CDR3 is TGTGCCAGCTCACCAGGGTTCGGGTACACCGGGGAGCTGTTTTTT.